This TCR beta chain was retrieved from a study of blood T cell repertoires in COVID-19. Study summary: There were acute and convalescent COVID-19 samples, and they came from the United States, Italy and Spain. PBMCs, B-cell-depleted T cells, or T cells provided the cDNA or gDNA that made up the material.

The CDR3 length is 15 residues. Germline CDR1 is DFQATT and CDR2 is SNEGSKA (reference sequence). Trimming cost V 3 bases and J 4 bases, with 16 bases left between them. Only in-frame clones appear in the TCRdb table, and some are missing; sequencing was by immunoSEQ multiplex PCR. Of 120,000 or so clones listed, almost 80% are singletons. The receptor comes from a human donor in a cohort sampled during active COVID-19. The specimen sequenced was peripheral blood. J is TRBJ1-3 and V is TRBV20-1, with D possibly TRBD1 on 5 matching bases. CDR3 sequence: CSASVFAGLGNTIYF. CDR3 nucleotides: TGCAGTGCTAGTGTATTTGCGGGACTCGGAAACACCATATATTTT.